Included here is one T cell receptor (beta chain) sequence, with context. The sample comes from a study of blood T cell repertoires in COVID-19. Study-wide context: The study drew acute and convalescent COVID-19 samples from the United States, Italy and Spain.

Data came from immunoSEQ multiplex PCR; TCRdb stores just in-frame clones and leaves some out. The sample consists of fewer than 700,000 clones, about 89% of them appearing once. Germline CDR1 is LNHDA and CDR2 is SQIVND (reference sequence). V dropped 5 bases and J dropped 7 bases, with 18 bases sitting between them. The CDR3 is 15 amino acids. The sequencing sample was made of peripheral blood. The rearrangement joins TRBV19 to TRBJ1-5, with a possible D match to TRBD1 (6 bases). This clonotype was obtained from a woman between 45 and 60 years old with COVID-19, enrolled during active disease. The CDR3: CASSADSEEGQPQHF. The DNA of the CDR3 is TGTGCCAGTAGTGCGGACAGTGAAGAGGGACAGCCCCAGCATTTT.